The 8 T cell receptor beta chains given below trace back to one sample, sequenced in a study of T cells in Graves' hyperthyroidism and ophthalmopathy. The TCR beta CDR3 regions underwent amplification using RNA transcripts as the source. TCR CDR3 regions were first amplified by RT-PCR with HTBI primers. TCRdb itself ran the multiplex PCR reads through MiXCR, one entry per CDR3 protein. The table has some 300,000 distinct CDR3 sequences, roughly 15% seen once. Sequencing was carried out using blood. These receptors were taken from a woman aged 40 to 50 with Graves' hyperthyroidism.

The chain has TRBV7-2 and TRBJ2-5; TRBD2 agrees at 10 bases. Germline CDR1 SGHTA, CDR2 FQGNSA. The CDR3 length is 13 residues. V lost 5 bases to trimming and J lost 13 bases; unmatched junction nucleotides: 10. CDR3 in amino acids: CASSRWTSGRWYF. Here the CDR3 DNA reads TGTGCCAGCAGCCGCTGGACTAGCGGAAGGTGGTACTTC.

This clonotype was seen only a few times. CDR3 DNA sequence: TGTGCCATCAGTGAGTCGACAGAGCCAGATACGCAGTATTTT. Amino acids: CAISESTEPDTQYF. This chain connects TRBV10-3 to TRBJ2-3, with D possibly matching TRBD1 (5 bases). V gave up 0 bases and J gave up 4 bases, with 8 bases separating them. Looked up from germline, CDR1 is ENHRY and CDR2 is SYGVKD. The CDR3 loop spans 14 amino acids.

This clonotype was seen repeatedly, ten times or more. CDR3 in DNA: TGCGCCAGCAGCTTTCAGGGGGCGGACGATACGCAGTATTTT. It is translated as CASSFQGADDTQYF. This rearrangement joins TRBV5-1 to TRBJ2-3; 8 bases align to TRBD1. In germline, CDR1 is SGHRS, CDR2 YFSETQ. V lost 2 bases, J lost 6 bases, and 5 bases stayed unmatched. The CDR3 runs 14 residues. Based on the CDR3 plus reference TRBV5-1 and TRBJ2-3, the full variable domain is KAGVTQTPRYLIKTRGQQVTLSCSPISGHRSVSWYQQTPGQGLQFLFEYFSETQRNKGNFPGRFSGRQFSNSRSEMNVSTLELGDSALYLCASSFQGADDTQYFGPGTRLTVL.

This clonotype was counted many times. This chain uses TRBV28 with TRBJ2-7; 10 bases align to TRBD1. J was trimmed by 2 bases and V by 8 bases; bases with no gene match: 6. Germline V CDR1 and CDR2: MDHEN, SYDVKM. The CDR3 sequence is 14 residues long. The CDR3 coding sequence is TGTGCCAGCGAAGGGGACAGGGGAACCTACGAGCAGTACTTC. Translation: CASEGDRGTYEQYF.

Details on this clonotype: Possible read error: a much larger clone is one base away. The chain employs TRBV18 and TRBJ1-1; TRBD1 might be the D (5 bases). Per germline, CDR1 KGHSH and CDR2 LQKENI. This CDR3 has 13 residues. The CDR3 nucleotides read TGTGGCAGCTCACAACAGGAAAACACTGAAGCTTTCTTT. This codes for CGSSQQENTEAFF.

This clonotype was detected a few times. CDR3 nucleotides: TGTGCCAGCAGCCAAGGCCCACAGGGAAATTATGAAGAGACCCAGTACTTC. It encodes CASSQGPQGNYEETQYF. The V gene is TRBV3-1, the J gene TRBJ2-5, with D possibly matching TRBD1 (6 bases). With 1 base removed from V and 3 bases from J, the gap between germline ends came to 18 bases. CDR3 length equals 17 residues. Germline V gives CDR1 LGHDT, CDR2 YNNKEL (reference sequence).

In its sample, this clonotype was seen many times. The chain couples TRBV27 to TRBJ1-1; D not resolved. The V end was cut by 5 bases, the J end by 0 bases, with 10 bases between. Germline V gene lookup returns CDR1 MNHEY and CDR2 SMNVEV (reference sequence). The CDR3 is 14 residues long. CDR3 loop: CASSPLVMNTEAFF. CDR3 nucleotides: TGTGCCAGCAGTCCCCTCGTAATGAACACTGAAGCTTTCTTT.

This clonotype was seen at least ten times. The gene calls are TRBV13 and TRBJ2-7; D not certain. The length of the CDR3 is 14 residues. V lost 2 bases to trimming and J lost 1 base, with 9 bases between them. Germline V gene data show CDR1 as PRHDT and CDR2 as FYEKMQ (reference sequence). CDR3 DNA sequence: TGTGCCAGCAGCTTAAGCCGGAGTTCCTACGAGCAGTACTTC. Translation: CASSLSRSSYEQYF.